These 15 T cell receptor beta chains originate from one sample sequenced in a study of OX40 agonist ivuxolimab in advanced cancers. Repertoires were generated with immunoSEQ multiplex PCR, while TCRdb's copy carries only in-frame clones and drops some. The sample includes some 87,000 clones, 94% of them seen just once. The sequenced sample was CD4+ or CD8+ T cells sorted from blood, obtained in a trial of the OX40 agonist ivuxolimab. The origin of the receptors is an adult with an advanced solid tumor such as melanoma, head and neck, liver or kidney cancer.

The gene calls are TRBV7-2 and TRBJ2-3; D gene ambiguous. There are 12 residues in the CDR3. Trimming shortened V by 5 bases and J by 6 bases, and 9 bases separated the two germline ends. From germline, CDR1 is SGHTA and CDR2 FQGNSA. CDR3 protein: CASSPSWDTQYF. CDR3 nucleotides: TGTGCCAGCAGCCCAAGTTGGGATACGCAGTATTTT.

V and J are TRBV5-6 and TRBJ2-5; D uncertain. The V and J ends lost 4 bases and 11 bases respectively, with 12 bases between them. CDR3 length equals 11 residues. In germline, CDR1 is SGHDT, CDR2 YYEEEE. The CDR3 DNA is TGTGCCAGCAGCCTTGCGACTTCACAGTACTTC. Amino acids: CASSLATSQYF.

The V call is TRBV7-6, the J call TRBJ2-7, with unresolved D. The V end lost 1 base, the J end lost 2 bases, and 9 bases lay between the germline ends. Germline loops: CDR1 SGHVS, CDR2 FNYEAQ. CDR3 length equals 14 residues. This chain's CDR3 is CASSLGSVTYEQYF. The DNA for the CDR3 is TGTGCCAGCAGCTTAGGCTCGGTCACCTACGAGCAGTACTTC.

This chain links TRBV4-1 with TRBJ2-7; 10 bases map to TRBD2. Germline V gene sequence: CDR1 MGHRA, CDR2 YSYEKL. The length of the CDR3 is 16 residues. Trimming cost V 0 bases and J 3 bases; bases outside gene matches: 5. CDR3 sequence reads: CASSQDALAGVYEQYF. CDR3 in DNA: TGCGCCAGCAGCCAAGACGCCCTAGCGGGAGTCTACGAGCAGTACTTC.

The chain couples TRBV4-3 to TRBJ2-1; D is unclear. V gave up 2 bases and J gave up 8 bases, with 13 bases separating them. CDR1 and CDR2 (germline): LGHNA, YSLEER. This CDR3 is built from 14 residues. CDR3 bases: TGCGCCAGCAGCCAATTTCTAGGAGTTGATGAGCAGTTCTTC. It codes for CASSQFLGVDEQFF.

This rearrangement joins TRBV7-9 to TRBJ2-7, with D possibly matching TRBD2 (6 bases). The CDR3 loop spans 12 amino acids. The germline V gene encodes CDR1 SEHNR and CDR2 FQNEAQ (reference sequence). V dropped 5 bases and J dropped 7 bases, with 12 bases sitting between them. The CDR3 DNA reads TGTGCCAGCAGCCGGGGGACGGGGGAGCAGTACTTC. Translated: CASSRGTGEQYF.

The chain couples TRBV12-2 to TRBJ2-7; TRBD1, the D gene given by the table, was not confirmed from the DNA. TRBV12-2 represents a pseudogene. The CDR3 is 12 amino acids. The CDR3 region has the DNA TGTGCAAGTCGCGCCCACAGGGTGGAGCAGTACTTC. Protein: CASRAHRVEQYF.

This chain connects TRBV27 to TRBJ2-7; 7 nucleotides align to TRBD2. The trim removed 7 bases at V and 7 bases at J, leaving 13 bases unmatched. This CDR3 spans 14 amino acids. The germline gives CDR1 MNHEY, CDR2 SMNVEV (reference sequence). This CDR3 is CASTRGGEGFEQYF. CDR3 coding DNA: TGTGCCAGCACCCGGGGAGGGGAGGGCTTTGAGCAGTACTTC.

The chain is built from TRBV5-4 and TRBJ2-5, with 13 bases aligning to TRBD2. This CDR3 contains 19 residues. CDR1 and CDR2 (germline): SGHNT, YYREEE (reference sequence). Trimming removed 0 bases from V and 0 bases from J; junction bases left unmatched: 8. The CDR3 is CASSLAPLGLAGDQETQYF. The CDR3 bases are TGTGCCAGCAGCTTGGCTCCACTTGGACTAGCGGGAGACCAAGAGACCCAGTACTTC. Variable domain in full (rest from reference TRBV5-4 and TRBJ2-5): ETGVTQSPTHLIKTRGQQVTLRCSSQSGHNTVSWYQQALGQGPQFIFQYYREEENGRGNFPPRFSGLQFPNYSSELNVNALELDDSALYLCASSLAPLGLAGDQETQYFGPGTRLLVL.

The chain combines TRBV4-3 with TRBJ2-2; no clear D gene. Trimming left V 3 bases short and J 4 bases short, with 3 bases between. The germline V gene has CDR1 LGHNA and CDR2 YSLEER. The CDR3 covers 12 residues. CDR3 residues: CASSHATGELFF. For the CDR3, the DNA is TGCGCCAGCAGCCATGCCACCGGGGAGCTGTTTTTT.

The V call is TRBV11-2, the J call TRBJ1-1, with D hard to call. V lost 6 bases and J lost 0, with 14 bases in between. The CDR3 totals 15 residues. From germline, CDR1 is SGHAT and CDR2 FQNNGV. CDR3: CASRDAGRMNTEAFF. The CDR3 DNA follows: TGTGCCAGCAGGGACGCCGGACGGATGAACACTGAAGCTTTCTTT.

The gene calls are TRBV7-6 and TRBJ2-7; 7 nucleotides align to TRBD1. The V and J ends lost 5 bases and 1 base, in that order; junction bases with no gene match: 5. Germline V gene lookup returns CDR1 SGHVS and CDR2 FNYEAQ. The CDR3 has 14 amino acids. CDR3 region: CASSEPGQSYEQYF. The CDR3 nucleotides are TGTGCCAGCAGCGAACCGGGACAGTCCTACGAGCAGTACTTC.

This chain joins TRBV28 and TRBJ1-4; no firm D call. Trimming shortened V by 4 bases and J by 5 bases, and 20 bases separated the two germline ends. Per the germline V gene, CDR1 is MDHEN and CDR2 is SYDVKM. The CDR3 is made up of 17 amino acids. The CDR3 nucleotides are TGTGCCAGCAGTTCCCCCGGGCGTAAACGACGGAATGAAAAACTGTTTTTT. This codes for CASSSPGRKRRNEKLFF. Supplemented by reference TRBV28 and TRBJ1-4, the full variable domain reads DVKVTQSSRYLVKRTGEKVFLECVQDMDHENMFWYRQDPGLGLRLIYFSYDVKMKEKGDIPEGYSVSREKKERFSLILESASTNQTSMYLCASSSPGRKRRNEKLFFGSGTQLSVL.

The chain has TRBV7-2 and TRBJ1-1, with TRBD1 as a possible D gene (5 bases). The CDR3 loop spans 13 amino acids. The V gene lost 2 bases and the J gene lost 6 bases, with 10 bases spanning the gap. The germline V gene encodes CDR1 SGHTA and CDR2 FQGNSA. This CDR3 is CASSLQGSPEAFF. The CDR3 bases are TGTGCCAGCAGCTTACAGGGATCTCCTGAAGCTTTCTTT.

This clone was observed a single time. The gene calls are TRBV27 and TRBJ2-7; 11 bases fit TRBD1. The CDR3 sequence is 15 residues long. V lost 4 bases to trimming and J lost 7 bases; unmatched junction nucleotides: 9. Germline V gives CDR1 MNHEY, CDR2 SMNVEV (reference sequence). The CDR3 DNA is TGTGCCAGCAGTTCCCGGGACAGGGGGTTCTGGGAGCAGTACTTC. This encodes CASSSRDRGFWEQYF.